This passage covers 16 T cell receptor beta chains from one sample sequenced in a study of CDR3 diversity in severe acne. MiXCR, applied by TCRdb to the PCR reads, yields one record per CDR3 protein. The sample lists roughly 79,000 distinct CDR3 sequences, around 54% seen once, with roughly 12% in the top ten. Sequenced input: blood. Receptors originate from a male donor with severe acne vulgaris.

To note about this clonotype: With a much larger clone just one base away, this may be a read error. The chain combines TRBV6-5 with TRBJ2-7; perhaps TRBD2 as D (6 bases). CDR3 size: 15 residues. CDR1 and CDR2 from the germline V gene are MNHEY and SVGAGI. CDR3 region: CASSGRDGSSDEQYF. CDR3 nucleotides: TGTGCCAGCAGTGGCAGGGACGGGAGCTCCGACGAGCAGTACTTC.

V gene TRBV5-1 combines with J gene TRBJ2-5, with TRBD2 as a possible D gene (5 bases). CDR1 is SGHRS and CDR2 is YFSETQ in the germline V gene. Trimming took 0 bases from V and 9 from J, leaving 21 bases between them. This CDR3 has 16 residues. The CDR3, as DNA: TGCGCCAGCAGCTTGGCCGGACTCCATAGCAATCAGCCCCAGTACTTC. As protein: CASSLAGLHSNQPQYF. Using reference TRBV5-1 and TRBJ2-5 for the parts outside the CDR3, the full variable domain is KAGVTQTPRYLIKTRGQQVTLSCSPISGHRSVSWYQQTPGQGLQFLFEYFSETQRNKGNFPGRFSGRQFSNSRSEMNVSTLELGDSALYLCASSLAGLHSNQPQYFGPGTRLLVL.

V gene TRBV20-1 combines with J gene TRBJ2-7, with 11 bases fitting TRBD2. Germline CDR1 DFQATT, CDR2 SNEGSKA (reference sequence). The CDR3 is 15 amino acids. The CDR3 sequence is CRVASGRMGSYEQYF. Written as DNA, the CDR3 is TGCAGAGTGGCTAGCGGGAGGATGGGCTCCTACGAGCAGTACTTC.

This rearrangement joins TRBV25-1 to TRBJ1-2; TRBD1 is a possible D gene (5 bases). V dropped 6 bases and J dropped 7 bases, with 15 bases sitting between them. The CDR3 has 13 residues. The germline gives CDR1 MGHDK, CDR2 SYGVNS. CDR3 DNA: TGTGCCAGCAGCCAAGAGGGACTCCTTGGCTACACCTTC. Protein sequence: CASSQEGLLGYTF.

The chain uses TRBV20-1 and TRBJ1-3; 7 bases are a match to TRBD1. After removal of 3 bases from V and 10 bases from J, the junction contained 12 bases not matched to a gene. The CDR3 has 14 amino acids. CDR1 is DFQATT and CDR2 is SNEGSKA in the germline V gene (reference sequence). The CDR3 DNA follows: TGCAGTGCTAGCCCCGCGGGGAGGGGGCTAACCATATATTTT. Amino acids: CSASPAGRGLTIYF.

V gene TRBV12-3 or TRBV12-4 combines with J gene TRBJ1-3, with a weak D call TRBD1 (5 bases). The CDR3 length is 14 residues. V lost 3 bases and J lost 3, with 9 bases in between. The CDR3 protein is CASSFVRVGNTIYF. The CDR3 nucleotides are TGTGCCAGCAGTTTCGTCAGGGTTGGAAACACCATATATTTT.

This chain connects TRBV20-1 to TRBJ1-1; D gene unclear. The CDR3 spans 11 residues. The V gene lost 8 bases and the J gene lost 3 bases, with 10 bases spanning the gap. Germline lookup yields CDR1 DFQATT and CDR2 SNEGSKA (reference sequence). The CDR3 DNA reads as TGCAGTACTGTGTTGGACACTGAAGCTTTCTTT. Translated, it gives CSTVLDTEAFF.

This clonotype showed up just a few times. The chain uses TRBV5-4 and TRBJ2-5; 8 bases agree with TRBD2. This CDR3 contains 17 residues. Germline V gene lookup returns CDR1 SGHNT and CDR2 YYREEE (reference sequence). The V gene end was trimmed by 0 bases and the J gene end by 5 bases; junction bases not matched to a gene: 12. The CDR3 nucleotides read TGTGCCAGCAGCTTGGAGCTTTCGAGCGGGAGTGGGGAGACCCAGTACTTC. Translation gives CASSLELSSGSGETQYF. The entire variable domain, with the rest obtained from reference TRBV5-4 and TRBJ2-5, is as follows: ETGVTQSPTHLIKTRGQQVTLRCSSQSGHNTVSWYQQALGQGPQFIFQYYREEENGRGNFPPRFSGLQFPNYSSELNVNALELDDSALYLCASSLELSSGSGETQYFGPGTRLLVL.

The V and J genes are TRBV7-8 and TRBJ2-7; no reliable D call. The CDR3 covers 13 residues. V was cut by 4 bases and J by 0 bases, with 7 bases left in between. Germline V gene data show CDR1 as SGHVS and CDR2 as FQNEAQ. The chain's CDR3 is CASSSGPSYEQYF. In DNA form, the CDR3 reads TGTGCCAGCAGCTCGGGTCCCTCCTACGAGCAGTACTTC.

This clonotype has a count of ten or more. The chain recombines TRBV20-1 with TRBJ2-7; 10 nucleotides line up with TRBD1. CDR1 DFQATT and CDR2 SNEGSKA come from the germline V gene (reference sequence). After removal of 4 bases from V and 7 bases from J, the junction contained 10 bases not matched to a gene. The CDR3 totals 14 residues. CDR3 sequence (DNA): TGCAGTGCTACCGACAGGGGGCCTCGTGGGGAGCAGTACTTC. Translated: CSATDRGPRGEQYF.

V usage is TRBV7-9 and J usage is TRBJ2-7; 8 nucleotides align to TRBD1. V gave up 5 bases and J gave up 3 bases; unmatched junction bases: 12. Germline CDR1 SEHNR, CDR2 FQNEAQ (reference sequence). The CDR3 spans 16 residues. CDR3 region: CASSPRWGQDYYEQYF. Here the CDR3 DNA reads TGTGCCAGCAGCCCAAGGTGGGGACAGGACTACTACGAGCAGTACTTC. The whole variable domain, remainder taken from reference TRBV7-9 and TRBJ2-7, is DTGVSQNPRHKITKRGQNVTFRCDPISEHNRLYWYRQTLGQGPEFLTYFQNEAQLEKSRLLSDRFSAERPKGSFSTLEIQRTEQGDSAMYLCASSPRWGQDYYEQYFGPGTRLTVT.

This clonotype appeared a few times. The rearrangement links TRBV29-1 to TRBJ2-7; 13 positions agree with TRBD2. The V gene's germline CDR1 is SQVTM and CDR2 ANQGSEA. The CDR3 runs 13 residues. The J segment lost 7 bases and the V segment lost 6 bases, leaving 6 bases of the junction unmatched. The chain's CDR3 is CSVRTSGSWEQYF. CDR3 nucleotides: TGCAGCGTGCGGACTAGCGGGAGTTGGGAGCAGTACTTC.

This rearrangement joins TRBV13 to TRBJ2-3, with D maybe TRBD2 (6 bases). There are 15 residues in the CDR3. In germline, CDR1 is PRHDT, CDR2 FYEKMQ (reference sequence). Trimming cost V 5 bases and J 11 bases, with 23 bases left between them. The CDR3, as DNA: TGTGCCAGCAGCCCCGGGGACTGGAACTCGGGTGAGCAGTATTTT. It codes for CASSPGDWNSGEQYF.

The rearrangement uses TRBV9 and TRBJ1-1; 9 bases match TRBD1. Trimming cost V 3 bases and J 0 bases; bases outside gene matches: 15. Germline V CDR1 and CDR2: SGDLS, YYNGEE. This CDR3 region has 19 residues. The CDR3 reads CASSGRDRDPGWVNTEAFF. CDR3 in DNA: TGTGCCAGCAGCGGCCGGGACAGGGATCCCGGGTGGGTGAACACTGAAGCTTTCTTT.

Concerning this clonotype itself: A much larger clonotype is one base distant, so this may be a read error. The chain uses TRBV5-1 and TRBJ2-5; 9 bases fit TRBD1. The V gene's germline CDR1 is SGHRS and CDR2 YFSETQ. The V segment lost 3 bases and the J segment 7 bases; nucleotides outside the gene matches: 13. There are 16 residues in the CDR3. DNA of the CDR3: TGCGCCAGCAGCTCCACAGGGGGCGCGGTGTATGTGACCCAGTACTTC. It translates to CASSSTGGAVYVTQYF.

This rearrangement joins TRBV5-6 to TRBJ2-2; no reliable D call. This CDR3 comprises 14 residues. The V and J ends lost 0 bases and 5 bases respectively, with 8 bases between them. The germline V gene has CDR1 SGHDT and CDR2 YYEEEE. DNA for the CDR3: TGTGCCAGCAGCTTGGACATCCAAACCGGGGAGCTGTTTTTT. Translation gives CASSLDIQTGELFF. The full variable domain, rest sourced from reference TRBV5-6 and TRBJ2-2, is DAGVTQSPTHLIKTRGQQVTLRCSPKSGHDTVSWYQQALGQGPQFIFQYYEEEERQRGNFPDRFSGHQFPNYSSELNVNALLLGDSALYLCASSLDIQTGELFFGEGSRLTVL.